The present T cell receptor (beta chain) was sequenced within a study of OX40 agonist ivuxolimab in advanced cancers. Study-level results: The CD4+ and CD8+ T cells in the blood had expanded clonally by week 6 at 0.1 to 3.0 mg/kg.

TCRdb's table, derived via immunoSEQ multiplex PCR, lists solely in-frame clones and lacks some. Here the sample spans approximately 50,000 clones, approximately 88% being singletons. This clone is medium-sized within its sample. Its antigen is not identified. The germline gives CDR1 MGHRA, CDR2 YSYEKL. The CDR3 sequence is 15 residues long. V gave up 4 bases and J gave up 9 bases; unmatched junction bases: 11. The TCR was taken from an adult with an advanced solid tumor such as melanoma, head and neck, liver or kidney cancer. V usage is TRBV4-1 and J usage is TRBJ2-1, with 8 bases fitting TRBD2. This material consisted of CD4+ or CD8+ T cells sorted from blood, taken in a trial of the OX40 agonist ivuxolimab. CDR3 loop: CASSPNPGLVAEQFF. The CDR3 DNA follows: TGCGCCAGCAGCCCAAACCCGGGACTAGTGGCTGAGCAGTTCTTC.